The source of this TCR beta chain is a study of cytomegalovirus exposure and HLA in healthy donors. The table came from immunoSEQ multiplex PCR; TCRdb's copy has only in-frame clones and leaves some out. The repertoire holds some 100,000 clones, with roughly 86% as singletons. The source material was PBMCs. This TCR came from a woman aged 18-30 years in good health and CMV-seronegative.

The CDR3 reads CASSQDHGNSNQPQHF. The CDR3 DNA sequence: TGCGCCAGCAGCCAAGATCACGGGAATAGCAATCAGCCCCAGCATTTT. The chain couples TRBV4-3 to TRBJ1-5, with no clear D. The CDR3 is 16 residues long. Per the germline V gene, CDR1 is LGHNA and CDR2 is YSLEER. V was shortened by 0 bases and J by 0 bases, with 9 bases between the two germline ends.